Shown below are 18 T cell receptor beta chains from a single sample sequenced in a study of regulatory T cells in long-lasting Graves disease. Time point reported: newly diagnosed GD, antithyroid drugs for less than 3 months. Extracted RNA from PBMCs served as the source of the TCR library. HTBI primers from iRepertoire and Arm-PCR of CDR3 regions yielded the TCR beta libraries. TCRdb re-called the multiplex PCR reads through MiXCR, storing one row per CDR3 protein. The profile covers around 470,000 distinct CDR3 sequences, with about 14% appearing a single time and roughly 15% taken by the ten largest. These data were also reused for a study on T cells in Graves' hyperthyroidism and ophthalmopathy.

This specimen consisted of peripheral blood mononuclear cells (PBMCs), obtained at new diagnosis, from a patient treated with antithyroid drugs. These receptors came from a woman in her forties or fifties with Graves disease.

The sample holds many counts of this clonotype. The genes are TRBV7-3 and TRBJ1-1, with 10 bases that match TRBD1. CDR1 and CDR2 from the germline V gene are SGHTA and FQGTGA. This CDR3 spans 14 amino acids. Losses at the gene ends were 6 bases for V and 2 bases for J; bases not matched to a gene: 3. CDR3 coding DNA: TGTGCCAGCAGTCGGACAGGGGGTAACACTGAAGCTTTCTTT. This encodes CASSRTGGNTEAFF.

This clonotype was recorded a few times. This chain joins TRBV7-6 and TRBJ2-3, with 10 bases identical to TRBD2. This CDR3 contains 16 residues. In germline, CDR1 is SGHVS, CDR2 FNYEAQ. V shed 3 bases, J shed 0 bases, and the junction held 3 bases outside the gene matches. CDR3 DNA: TGTGCCAGCAGCTTGAGCGGGAGGGGTAGCACAGATACGCAGTATTTT. Amino acids: CASSLSGRGSTDTQYF.

This clonotype has a count of ten or more. This sequence joins TRBV13 and TRBJ2-1; D unresolved. The V gene lost 2 bases and the J gene lost 2 bases, with 4 bases spanning the gap. The germline V gene encodes CDR1 PRHDT and CDR2 FYEKMQ (reference sequence). This CDR3 has 13 amino acids. CDR3 loop: CASSLRTYNEQFF. In DNA form, the CDR3 reads TGTGCCAGCAGCTTAAGGACCTACAATGAGCAGTTCTTC.

The chain couples TRBV19 to TRBJ2-2; D may be TRBD1 (6 bases). This CDR3 contains 15 residues. The germline CDR1 and CDR2 sequences are LNHDA and SQIVND (reference sequence). The ends were cut back, 1 base at V and 1 base at J, with 7 bases in the middle. The CDR3 nucleotides are TGTGCCAGTAGTATAGTACAGGGGAACACCGGGGAGCTGTTTTTT. Amino acids: CASSIVQGNTGELFF.

The V call is TRBV11-3, the J call TRBJ2-2; 8 bases are shared with TRBD1. CDR1 and CDR2 from the germline V gene are SGHNT and YENEEA. Losses at the gene ends were 5 bases for V and 6 bases for J; bases not matched to a gene: 8. The CDR3 extends over 15 amino acids. This CDR3 is CASSPTGGSAGELFF. The CDR3, as DNA: TGTGCCAGCAGCCCCACAGGGGGATCGGCCGGGGAGCTGTTTTTT.

This clonotype showed up many times. J is TRBJ1-1 and V is TRBV12-3 or TRBV12-4; D might be TRBD1 (6 bases). The ends were cut back, 8 bases at V and 3 bases at J, with 10 bases in the middle. The CDR3 is 12 residues long. The CDR3 coding sequence is TGTGCCAGCTCCTGGACAGACACTGAAGCTTTCTTT. Protein product: CASSWTDTEAFF.

CDR3 sequence: CSARNELADSGANVLTF. The CDR3 DNA reads TGCAGTGCTAGAAATGAACTAGCGGATTCTGGGGCCAACGTCCTGACTTTC. This rearrangement joins TRBV20-1 to TRBJ2-6; TRBD2 aligns across 8 bases. With 2 bases clipped from V and 1 base from J, the junction kept 7 bases outside the gene matches. The CDR3 runs 17 residues. Germline CDR1 DFQATT, CDR2 SNEGSKA (reference sequence).

Ten or more counts support this clonotype. V gene TRBV12-3 or TRBV12-4 combines with J gene TRBJ1-5; D perhaps matches TRBD1 (5 bases). V lost 6 bases, J lost 1 base, and 16 bases lay in between. This CDR3 has 16 residues. In DNA, the CDR3 is TGTGCCAGCAGCTCCACAGAGAGGGGAAGCAATCAGCCCCAGCATTTT. As protein: CASSSTERGSNQPQHF.

In this sample, this clonotype turned up many times. CDR3 bases: TGCAGTGCTGCTCCGATGGCGTCAGGGAACTACGAGCAGTACTTC. As protein: CSAAPMASGNYEQYF. This chain joins TRBV20-1 and TRBJ2-7; possible D gene TRBD1, 5 bases. CDR1 is DFQATT and CDR2 is SNEGSKA in the germline V gene (reference sequence). This CDR3 has 15 residues. V lost 5 bases, J lost 3 bases, and 20 bases lay in between.

This clonotype was seen at least ten times. This chain joins TRBV12-5 and TRBJ2-1; 14 bases match TRBD2. This CDR3 has 16 residues. Germline V gene lookup returns CDR1 LGHNT and CDR2 FRNRAP. The V gene end was trimmed by 1 base and the J gene end by 9 bases; junction bases not matched to a gene: 5. The CDR3 here is CASGLGTSGRNGEQFF. The DNA of the CDR3 is TGTGCTAGTGGTTTGGGGACTAGCGGGAGGAATGGTGAGCAGTTCTTC.

The rearrangement uses TRBV28 and TRBJ2-5; D perhaps matches TRBD1 (7 bases). The CDR3 length is 14 residues. Germline V gene sequence: CDR1 MDHEN, CDR2 SYDVKM. Trimming left V 6 bases short and J 2 bases short, with 13 bases between. The CDR3 nucleotides are TGTGCCAGCAGACCGACAGGGAGGCAAGAGACCCAGTACTTC. This codes for CASRPTGRQETQYF.

V gene TRBV20-1 combines with J gene TRBJ2-7; TRBD1 is a possible D gene (6 bases). V shed 1 base and J shed 1 base, with 11 bases lying between them. The CDR3 extends over 14 amino acids. CDR1 and CDR2 from the germline V gene are DFQATT and SNEGSKA (reference sequence). In DNA, the CDR3 is TGCAGTGCTAGAGGAGACAGGTTATCCTACGAGCAGTACTTC. The encoded protein is CSARGDRLSYEQYF.

Many counts were recorded for this clonotype. V usage is TRBV7-2 and J usage is TRBJ2-3, with 9 positions matching TRBD1. CDR3 length: 15 amino acids. Trimming at V came to 2 bases and at J to 3 bases, leaving 3 bases not matched to a gene. Looked up from germline, CDR1 is SGHTA and CDR2 is FQGNSA. CDR3 residues: CASSLRQGGTDTQYF. CDR3 DNA: TGTGCCAGCAGCTTAAGACAGGGGGGGACAGATACGCAGTATTTT.

This clonotype was detected only a few times. The chain is built from TRBV20-1 and TRBJ1-5; D gene unclear. The CDR3 totals 14 residues. Germline-derived CDR1 and CDR2 are DFQATT and SNEGSKA (reference sequence). V was trimmed by 0 bases and J by 6 bases, leaving 12 bases between them. Written as DNA, the CDR3 is TGCAGTGCTAGAGATCCCGCCCTGGCTCAGCCCCAGCATTTT. Residues: CSARDPALAQPQHF.

At least ten counts were recorded for this clonotype. The genes are TRBV27 and TRBJ2-1; tentatively, D is TRBD1 (6 bases). From germline, CDR1 is MNHEY and CDR2 SMNVEV (reference sequence). This CDR3 has 14 amino acids. Trimming took 5 bases from V and 5 from J, leaving 13 bases between them. The CDR3 DNA reads TGTGCCAGCAGTACTGGACAGCAGAACAATGAGCAGTTCTTC. Residues: CASSTGQQNNEQFF.

Notes on this clonotype: The final CDR3 position lacks the conserved phenylalanine or tryptophan, pointing to a likely read error. The CDR3: CASSPYPDTQYI. CDR3 nucleotides: TGTGCCAGCTCACCGTATCCAGATACGCAGTATATT. J is TRBJ2-3 and V is TRBV18; D call uncertain. The CDR3 runs to 12 residues. Germline V gene sequence: CDR1 KGHSH, CDR2 LQKENI. The germline V and J ends were trimmed by 3 bases and 4 bases, with 5 bases remaining between them.

This clonotype was seen many times. The chain has TRBV28 and TRBJ2-7; D gene ambiguous. This CDR3 has 12 residues. The V and J ends lost 5 bases and 1 base respectively, with 6 bases between them. CDR1 and CDR2 (germline): MDHEN, SYDVKM. The DNA of the CDR3 is TGTGCCAGCAGTGTCAATTCCTACGAGCAGTACTTC. Protein product: CASSVNSYEQYF.

This clonotype was detected many times. The rearrangement joins TRBV20-1 to TRBJ2-1, with TRBD2 identical over 15 bases. CDR3 length: 17 amino acids. Looked up from germline, CDR1 is DFQATT and CDR2 is SNEGSKA (reference sequence). Trimming cost V 6 bases and J 9 bases; bases outside gene matches: 15. Written as DNA, the CDR3 is TGCAGTGCGAACAATATCGGGGGGACTAGCGGGAGGAGTGAGCAGTTCTTC. As protein: CSANNIGGTSGRSEQFF.